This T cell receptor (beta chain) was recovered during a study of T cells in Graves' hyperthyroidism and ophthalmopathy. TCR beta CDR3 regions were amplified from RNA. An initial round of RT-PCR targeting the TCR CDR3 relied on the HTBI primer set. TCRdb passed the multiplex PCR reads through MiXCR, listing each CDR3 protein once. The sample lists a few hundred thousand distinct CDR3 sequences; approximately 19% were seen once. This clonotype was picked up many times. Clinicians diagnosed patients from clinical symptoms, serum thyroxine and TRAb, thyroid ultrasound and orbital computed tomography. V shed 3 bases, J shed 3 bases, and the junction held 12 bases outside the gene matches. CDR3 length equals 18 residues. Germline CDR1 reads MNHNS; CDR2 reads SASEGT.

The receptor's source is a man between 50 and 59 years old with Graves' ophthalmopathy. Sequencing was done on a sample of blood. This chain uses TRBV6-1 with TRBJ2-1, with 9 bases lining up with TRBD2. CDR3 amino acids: CASSEVTSGQPYYNEQFF. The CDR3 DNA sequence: TGTGCCAGCAGTGAGGTTACTAGCGGGCAACCCTACTACAATGAGCAGTTCTTC.